The 28 T cell receptor beta chains presented below share a single source sample, sequenced in a study of blood T cells in healthy people across ages (dated by TCRdb to the mid-2010s). Libraries came from 5' RACE. The sample was run on an Illumina HiSeq 2500. A second PCR of about 7 to 12 cycles was run with a J-beta primer mix and a sample-barcoded 5' primer. The public reads were reprocessed in TCRdb via fastp at Q25 and MiXCR, keeping in-frame beta chains. Records with the same CDR3 protein are collapsed into one entry carrying the most frequent genes and DNA. For this sample there are approximately 1,000,000 distinct CDR3 sequences; more than 35% appear just once. The ten most abundant clones make up 18% of the sample. Sequencing was done on a sample of blood. These receptors all come from a woman aged 60-75 years in good health.

A few counts support this clonotype. The chain uses TRBV7-2 and TRBJ2-7; D is possibly TRBD1 (5 bases). This CDR3 contains 14 residues. Trimming pared 3 bases from V and 3 bases from J, leaving 12 bases between. The germline V gene encodes CDR1 SGHTA and CDR2 FQGNSA. In nucleotides, the CDR3 is TGTGCCAGCAGCTTCCAGGGTCGCCTCTACGAGCAGTACTTC. As protein: CASSFQGRLYEQYF.

This clonotype was seen more than once but under ten times. The rearrangement links TRBV27 to TRBJ2-1; TRBD2 matches at 10 bases. Germline V CDR1 and CDR2: MNHEY, SMNVEV (reference sequence). CDR3 length equals 13 residues. The trim removed 6 bases at V and 13 bases at J, leaving 9 bases unmatched. CDR3 in DNA: TGTGCCAGCAGAGCGGGAGGGCCGTCTGTTCAGTTCTTC. It yields the protein CASRAGGPSVQFF.

This clonotype was observed a handful of times. This rearrangement joins TRBV6-6 to TRBJ2-7; D remains ambiguous. This CDR3 comprises 14 residues. CDR1 and CDR2 from the germline V gene are MNHNY and SVGAGI (reference sequence). V lost 3 bases to trimming and J lost 4 bases, with 13 bases between them. CDR3 coding DNA: TGTGCCAGCAGTTATTTAGCCGTGTCGTACGAGCAGTACTTC. Protein product: CASSYLAVSYEQYF.

This chain links TRBV12-5 with TRBJ2-1, with 12 positions matching TRBD2. V gave up 4 bases and J gave up 12 bases; unmatched junction bases: 7. The CDR3 extends over 14 amino acids. In germline, CDR1 is LGHNT, CDR2 FRNRAP. CDR3 loop: CASGSAGLAGRQFF. The CDR3 coding sequence is TGTGCTAGTGGTTCGGCGGGACTAGCGGGTCGGCAGTTCTTC.

This clonotype was counted between two and nine times. This rearrangement joins TRBV29-1 to TRBJ2-1, with a weak D call TRBD1 (6 bases). CDR3 size: 13 residues. Trimming pared 5 bases from V and 8 bases from J, leaving 16 bases between. Looked up from germline, CDR1 is SQVTM and CDR2 is ANQGSEA. CDR3 coding DNA: TGCAGCGTTCTAGACAGGATTATAGATGAGCAGTTCTTC. This encodes CSVLDRIIDEQFF.

The chain links TRBV27 to TRBJ2-1; D call uncertain. This CDR3 has 11 residues. Germline V CDR1 and CDR2: MNHEY, SMNVEV (reference sequence). Trimming removed 6 bases at V and 8 bases at J, with 8 bases between. In DNA, the CDR3 is TGTGCCAGCAGGATACACGATGAGCAGTTCTTC. This codes for CASRIHDEQFF.

This rearrangement joins TRBV28 to TRBJ2-5, with 11 bases lining up with TRBD2. Trimming at V came to 3 bases and at J to 5 bases, leaving 8 bases not matched to a gene. The CDR3 length is 16 residues. Per the germline V gene, CDR1 is MDHEN and CDR2 is SYDVKM. CDR3 region: CASSFSLAGDRETQYF. The CDR3 DNA follows: TGTGCCAGCAGTTTTTCACTAGCGGGAGACCGTGAGACCCAGTACTTC.

The chain is built from TRBV2 and TRBJ2-5; TRBD2 aligns across 8 bases. This CDR3 is built from 15 residues. V shed 4 bases and J 5 bases; nucleotides not matched to a gene: 9. CDR1 and CDR2 from the germline V gene are SNHLY and FYNNEI. CDR3 bases: TGTGCCAGCAGTGGGGGGAGAGCGGGAGCTGAGACCCAGTACTTC. Translation: CASSGGRAGAETQYF.

The V gene is TRBV29-1, the J gene TRBJ2-1, with 7 nucleotides matching TRBD2. This CDR3 spans 16 amino acids. After removal of 3 bases from V and 5 bases from J, the junction contained 13 bases not matched to a gene. Germline-derived CDR1 and CDR2 are SQVTM and ANQGSEA. In DNA form, the CDR3 reads TGCAGCGTTGAGGCCCCCCTCGGCGGGAGTAACAATGAGCAGTTCTTC. Encoded protein: CSVEAPLGGSNNEQFF.

This clonotype was found once. Possible read error: a much larger clone is one base away. The genes are TRBV10-3 and TRBJ2-7, with D uncertain. Germline CDR1 reads ENHRY; CDR2 reads SYGVKD. This CDR3 has 14 amino acids. The CDR3 region has the DNA TGTGTCATCAAGGCCGAAATGAAGTACTACGAGCAGTACTTC. Translated: CVIKAEMKYYEQYF.

This clonotype was observed a single time. CDR3 region: CASSQVAGGATYEQYF. The CDR3 DNA reads as TGCGCCAGCAGCCAAGTGGCAGGGGGCGCAACCTACGAGCAGTACTTC. V usage is TRBV4-1 and J usage is TRBJ2-7; 8 nucleotides match TRBD1. The CDR3 length is 16 residues. V trimming: 1 base; J trimming: 2 bases; junction bases outside the gene matches: 7. Germline V CDR1 and CDR2: MGHRA, YSYEKL.

This clonotype was observed many times. Sequence at one end of the junction differs from germline and may be a read error. The genes are TRBV9 and TRBJ2-7; D remains unclear. Germline V gene lookup returns CDR1 SGDLS and CDR2 YYNGEE. This CDR3 is built from 12 residues. The chain's CDR3 is CASSVGTYEQYF. The DNA for the CDR3 is TGCGCCAGCAGTGTGGGAACCTACGAGCAGTACTTC.

This clonotype was recorded many times. The genes are TRBV7-2 and TRBJ2-1; possible D gene TRBD2, 6 bases. CDR3 length: 14 amino acids. The germline V and J ends were trimmed by 6 bases and 3 bases, with 12 bases remaining between them. In germline, CDR1 is SGHTA, CDR2 FQGNSA. The CDR3 DNA follows: TGTGCCAGCAGTGCCCGGGGGTACTACAATGAGCAGTTCTTC. It codes for CASSARGYYNEQFF.

The CDR3: CSARVPRLAGGETQYF. CDR3 bases: TGCAGTGCTAGAGTGCCCCGACTAGCGGGGGGAGAGACCCAGTACTTC. V is TRBV20-1 and J is TRBJ2-5, with 13 bases fitting TRBD2. The CDR3 totals 16 residues. CDR1 DFQATT and CDR2 SNEGSKA come from the germline V gene (reference sequence). After removal of 1 base from V and 4 bases from J, the junction contained 6 bases not matched to a gene.

In this sample, this clonotype turned up once. The chain carries TRBV15 and TRBJ2-2; D may be TRBD1 (7 bases). Looked up from germline, CDR1 is LNHNV and CDR2 is YYDKDF (reference sequence). This CDR3 comprises 12 residues. The CDR3 sequence: CAGQEGTGELFF. CDR3 nucleotide sequence: TGTGCTGGACAGGAGGGCACCGGGGAGCTGTTTTTT.

The chain combines TRBV6-1 with TRBJ2-4; D ambiguous. Trimming stripped 9 bases from V and 6 bases from J, with 3 bases between. The CDR3 loop spans 9 amino acids. Germline V gives CDR1 MNHNS, CDR2 SASEGT. CDR3 DNA sequence: TGTGCCAGTGGAAACATTCAGTACTTC. This sequence encodes CASGNIQYF.

The rearrangement links TRBV15 to TRBJ2-7, with D unclear. The CDR3 spans 14 residues. CDR1 is LNHNV and CDR2 is YYDKDF in the germline V gene (reference sequence). V was pared by 0 bases and J by 3 bases, with 9 bases between. The CDR3 reads CATSREGSSYEQYF. The CDR3 DNA follows: TGTGCCACCAGCAGAGAAGGCTCCAGCTACGAGCAGTACTTC.

In DNA, the CDR3 is TGTGCCAGCAGCCAACCCGGGGCAGGGGGCGAAGATGAGCAGTTCTTC. This encodes CASSQPGAGGEDEQFF. The chain employs TRBV7-9 and TRBJ2-1, with 8 bases matching TRBD1. Losses at the gene ends were 5 bases for V and 8 bases for J; bases not matched to a gene: 14. Germline V CDR1 and CDR2: SEHNR, FQNEAQ (reference sequence). This CDR3 has 16 residues.

This clonotype was counted once. V and J are TRBV20-1 and TRBJ2-7; D may match TRBD1 or TRBD2 (5 bases each). The ends were cut back, 0 bases at V and 0 bases at J, with 15 bases in the middle. Germline V gene lookup returns CDR1 DFQATT and CDR2 SNEGSKA (reference sequence). The CDR3 totals 16 residues. CDR3 in DNA: TGCAGTGCTAGAGATGCAAGAGGGGTTAACTCCTACGAGCAGTACTTC. This translates into CSARDARGVNSYEQYF.

V and J are TRBV9 and TRBJ2-7; D possibly matches TRBD1 or TRBD2 (5 bases each). Germline values: CDR1 SGDLS, CDR2 YYNGEE. The CDR3 loop spans 15 amino acids. With 0 bases removed from V and 10 bases from J, the gap between germline ends came to 20 bases. CDR3 protein: CASSVEQGWESTQYF. The CDR3 coding sequence is TGTGCCAGCAGCGTAGAGCAGGGTTGGGAGAGCACTCAGTACTTC.

The rearrangement links TRBV6-1 to TRBJ2-4; TRBD2 agrees at 9 bases. Judging by the DNA end, TRBJ2-7 fits better; the J call may be wrong. This CDR3 spans 15 amino acids. Germline CDR1 is MNHNS and CDR2 is SASEGT. The CDR3 DNA is TGTGCCAGCAGTGGCCTAGGGGCGGGAGGGTACGAGCAGTACTTC. Amino acid sequence: CASSGLGAGGYEQYF.

This clonotype was found a few times. V and J are TRBV12-3 or TRBV12-4 and TRBJ2-5; D is unclear. The CDR3 has 16 amino acids. V dropped 2 bases and J dropped 5 bases, with 18 bases sitting between them. In DNA, the CDR3 is TGTGCCAGCAGTTTATCGATGACACTCCCGAGGGAGACCCAGTACTTC. This translates into CASSLSMTLPRETQYF.

Only a few counts were recorded for this clonotype. The chain recombines TRBV3-1 with TRBJ2-1; 8 positions match TRBD2. The CDR3 spans 17 residues. CDR1 LGHDT and CDR2 YNNKEL come from the germline V gene (reference sequence). V lost 1 base and J lost 5; bases outside the gene matches: 10. CDR3 in amino acids: CASSQGAGEPGDNEQFF. As DNA, the CDR3 is TGTGCCAGCAGCCAAGGAGCGGGAGAACCCGGGGACAATGAGCAGTTCTTC.

The chain recombines TRBV27 with TRBJ2-7; D is unresolved. The last part of the DNA fits TRBJ2-5 better; the J call may be wrong. The CDR3 is 17 amino acids. Germline CDR1 MNHEY, CDR2 SMNVEV (reference sequence). The DNA for the CDR3 is TGTGCCAGCAGTAAATCCCTCGCGGTGGCGCCCCAAGAGACCCAGTACTTC. It yields the protein CASSKSLAVAPQETQYF.

Only a few counts were recorded for this clonotype. The chain recombines TRBV6-2 or TRBV6-3 with TRBJ2-2; 7 nucleotides match TRBD2. V gave up 5 bases and J gave up 8 bases; unmatched junction bases: 2. Germline V gene lookup returns CDR1 MNHEY and CDR2 SVGEGT. The length of the CDR3 is 12 residues. CDR3 nucleotide sequence: TGTGCCAGCAGTACGGGACTAGGGGAGCTGTTTTTT. This translates into CASSTGLGELFF.

This chain uses TRBV28 with TRBJ2-7; TRBD2 agrees at 8 bases. Germline CDR1 MDHEN, CDR2 SYDVKM. V dropped 6 bases and J dropped 3; count of bases not matched to a gene: 7. CDR3 size: 14 residues. CDR3 region: CASRPSGPLYEQYF. In DNA form, the CDR3 reads TGTGCCAGCAGACCTAGCGGGCCCCTCTACGAGCAGTACTTC.

The chain joins TRBV6-6 to TRBJ2-5, with 11 bases identical to TRBD1. The length of the CDR3 is 17 residues. CDR1 is MNHNY and CDR2 is SVGAGI in the germline V gene (reference sequence). The V and J ends lost 0 bases and 11 bases, in that order; junction bases with no gene match: 14. The CDR3 region is CASSYSRGTGGNNEQYF. The CDR3 nucleotides read TGTGCCAGCAGTTACTCGCGTGGGACAGGGGGGAACAATGAGCAGTACTTC.

This clonotype occurred a few times. V and J are TRBV5-1 and TRBJ2-1; D assignment may be TRBD1 or TRBD2 (5 bases each). V dropped 3 bases and J dropped 8 bases, with 18 bases sitting between them. Germline V gene data show CDR1 as SGHRS and CDR2 as YFSETQ. This CDR3 has 15 residues. CDR3 DNA: TGCGCCAGCAGCTCAAACCCCGGGACCCGGGATGAGCAGTTCTTC. Protein product: CASSSNPGTRDEQFF.